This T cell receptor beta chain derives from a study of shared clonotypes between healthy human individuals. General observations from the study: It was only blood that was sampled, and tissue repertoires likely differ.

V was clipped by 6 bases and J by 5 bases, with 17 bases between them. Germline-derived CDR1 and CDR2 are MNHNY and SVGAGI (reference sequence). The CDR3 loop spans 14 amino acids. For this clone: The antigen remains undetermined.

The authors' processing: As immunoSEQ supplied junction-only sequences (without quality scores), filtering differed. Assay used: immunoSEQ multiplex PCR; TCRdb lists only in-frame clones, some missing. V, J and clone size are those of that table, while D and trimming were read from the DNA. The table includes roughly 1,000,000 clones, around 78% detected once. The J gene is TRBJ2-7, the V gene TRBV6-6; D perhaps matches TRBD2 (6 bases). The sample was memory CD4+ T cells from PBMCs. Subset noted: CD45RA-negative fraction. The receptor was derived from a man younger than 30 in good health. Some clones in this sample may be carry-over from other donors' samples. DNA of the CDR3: TGTGCCAGCAGGGCGGGGCGGGCTGGGGACGAGCAGTACTTC. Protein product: CASRAGRAGDEQYF.